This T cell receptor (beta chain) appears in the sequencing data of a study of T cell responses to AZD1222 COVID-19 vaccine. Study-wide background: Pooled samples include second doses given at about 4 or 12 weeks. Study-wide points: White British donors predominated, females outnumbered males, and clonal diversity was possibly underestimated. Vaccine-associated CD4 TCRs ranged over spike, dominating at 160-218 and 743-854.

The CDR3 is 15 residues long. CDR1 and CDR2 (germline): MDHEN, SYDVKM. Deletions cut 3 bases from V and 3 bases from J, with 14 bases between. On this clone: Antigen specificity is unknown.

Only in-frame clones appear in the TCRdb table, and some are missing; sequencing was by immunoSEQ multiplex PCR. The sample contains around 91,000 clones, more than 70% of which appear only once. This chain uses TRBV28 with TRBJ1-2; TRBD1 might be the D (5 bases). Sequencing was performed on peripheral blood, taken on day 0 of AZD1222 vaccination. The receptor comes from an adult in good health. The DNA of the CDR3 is TGTGCCAGCAGTTTCCCGGACACTGCTTACTATGGCTACACCTTC. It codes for CASSFPDTAYYGYTF.